The 13 T cell receptor beta chains below all came from one sample that was sequenced in a study of beta chain features in type 1 diabetes (dated by TCRdb to the late 2010s). Here is what the overall study found, with its caveats: In all four CD4+ subsets, TCRB CDR3 length was moderately but significantly shorter in type 1 diabetes patients.

Antigens for these TCRs are unknown. The method behind the library was the immunoSEQ multiplex PCR assay. The High Capacity cDNA Reverse Transcription Kit was used to reverse transcribe all of the isolated RNA, meaning that expressed TCRB transcripts were what got sequenced. The table comes from immuneACCESS by way of TCRdb, which keeps in-frame sequences with V and J called. Part of the clones is missing from these tables; in studies checked, under half for an unresolved V gene and the rest for unknown reasons. The sample has 95,000 to 150,000 clones on record, about 17% of them singletons. Under 2.5% of the sample is in the top ten clones. Sequencing input: central memory CD4+ T cells from blood. The receptors shown here come from a man aged 25 to 45 with type 1 diabetes.

This clone was seen many times. The rearrangement links TRBV30 to TRBJ2-3, with D perhaps given as TRBD1 or TRBD2 (6 bases each). Trimming took off 1 base at V and 0 bases at J, with 20 bases between the two ends. Germline values: CDR1 GTSNPN, CDR2 SVGIG (reference sequence). The CDR3 is 18 residues long. The CDR3: CAWSGDGGQGQSTDTQYF. CDR3 bases: TGTGCCTGGAGTGGGGACGGGGGCCAGGGGCAAAGCACAGATACGCAGTATTTT.

The chain links TRBV14 to TRBJ2-5; TRBD1 aligns across 8 bases. This CDR3 contains 15 residues. CDR1 SGHDN and CDR2 FVKESK come from the germline V gene. V trimming: 1 base; J trimming: 5 bases; junction bases outside the gene matches: 6. The CDR3 protein is CASSQGAGGIETQYF. The DNA for the CDR3 is TGTGCCAGCAGCCAAGGGGCAGGGGGCATCGAGACCCAGTACTTC.

The J gene is TRBJ2-7, the V gene TRBV18; TRBD2 might be the D (6 bases). V was clipped by 2 bases and J by 0 bases, with 14 bases between them. Germline lookup yields CDR1 KGHSH and CDR2 LQKENI. This CDR3 region has 16 residues. This CDR3 reads CASSPEGGGYSYEQYF. The CDR3, as DNA: TGTGCCAGCTCACCAGAGGGAGGCGGTTACTCCTACGAGCAGTACTTC. Using reference TRBV18 and TRBJ2-7 for the parts outside the CDR3, the full variable domain is NAGVMQNPRHLVRRRGQEARLRCSPMKGHSHVYWYRQLPEEGLKFMVYLQKENIIDESGMPKERFSAEFPKEGPSILRIQQVVRGDSAAYFCASSPEGGGYSYEQYFGPGTRLTVT.

The rearrangement uses TRBV6-5 and TRBJ1-2; D possibly corresponds to TRBD1 (5 bases). The V end lost 6 bases, the J end lost 0 bases, and 11 bases lay between the germline ends. The CDR3 consists of 14 residues. CDR1 MNHEY and CDR2 SVGAGI come from the germline V gene. The CDR3 DNA reads TGTGCCAGCAGCGGGGCGAGGGCTAACTATGGCTACACCTTC. It encodes CASSGARANYGYTF.

In its sample, this clone was seen many times. CDR3 in amino acids: CASSFPGQGNSPLHF. The CDR3 DNA reads TGTGCCAGCAGCTTCCCGGGACAGGGGAATTCACCCCTCCACTTT. V is TRBV7-2 and J is TRBJ1-6; 10 bases are a match to TRBD1. The CDR3 is made up of 15 amino acids. Unmatched junction bases numbered 3, after V lost 3 bases and J lost 7 bases. Germline loops: CDR1 SGHTA, CDR2 FQGNSA.

The chain links TRBV28 to TRBJ1-2; D might be TRBD1 (5 bases). Trimming stripped 9 bases from V and 2 bases from J, with 10 bases between. The CDR3 length is 12 residues. Per the germline V gene, CDR1 is MDHEN and CDR2 is SYDVKM. CDR3 protein: CASGDRNYGYTF. The CDR3 DNA is TGTGCCAGTGGCGACAGAAACTATGGCTACACCTTC.

The chain's CDR3 is CASSYVGSGANVLTF. The CDR3 region has the DNA TGTGCCAGCAGTTACGTCGGCTCTGGGGCCAACGTCCTGACTTTC. V is TRBV6-6 and J is TRBJ2-6; D is undetermined. Germline loops: CDR1 MNHNY, CDR2 SVGAGI (reference sequence). V lost 2 bases and J lost 0, with 5 bases in between. The CDR3 sequence is 15 residues long.

V usage is TRBV30 and J usage is TRBJ1-1, with a possible D match to TRBD1 (5 bases). Germline-derived CDR1 and CDR2 are GTSNPN and SVGIG (reference sequence). Trimming removed 1 base from V and 5 bases from J, with 14 bases in between. The CDR3 sequence is 14 residues long. The CDR3 DNA reads as TGTGCCTGGAGTGGGGGCAGGAAAGTAACTGAAGCTTTCTTT. Translating gives CAWSGGRKVTEAFF.

This clone appeared a few times. The J gene is TRBJ2-4, the V gene TRBV19; possible D gene TRBD1, 6 bases. CDR3 size: 14 residues. Looked up from germline, CDR1 is LNHDA and CDR2 is SQIVND (reference sequence). V lost 8 bases, J lost 6 bases, and 17 bases lay in between. The CDR3 sequence: CASRLEGDGNIQYF. As DNA, the CDR3 is TGTGCCAGTCGCCTAGAGGGGGACGGAAACATTCAGTACTTC.

J is TRBJ2-7 and V is TRBV18; no reliable D call. CDR1 and CDR2 (germline): KGHSH, LQKENI. This CDR3 contains 15 residues. The ends were cut back, 1 base at V and 2 bases at J, with 12 bases in the middle. CDR3 nucleotides: TGTGCCAGCTCACCACTGATGACGGACCCCTACGAGCAGTACTTC. This codes for CASSPLMTDPYEQYF.

This clone was picked up a small number of times. The rearrangement uses TRBV2 and TRBJ1-1, with 9 positions matching TRBD1. CDR3 length: 14 residues. After removal of 3 bases from V and 5 bases from J, the junction contained 4 bases not matched to a gene. Per germline, CDR1 SNHLY and CDR2 FYNNEI. The CDR3 region is CASSDDRGWTEAFF. CDR3 nucleotides: TGTGCCAGCAGTGATGACAGGGGGTGGACTGAAGCTTTCTTT.

The chain is built from TRBV7-2 and TRBJ2-7; 7 nucleotides line up with TRBD1. There are 14 residues in the CDR3. Trimming removed 3 bases from V and 4 bases from J; junction bases left unmatched: 6. CDR1 and CDR2 (germline): SGHTA, FQGNSA. CDR3 coding DNA: TGTGCCAGCAGCTTTACGACAGGGTTGTACGAGCAGTACTTC. Its translation: CASSFTTGLYEQYF.

The rearrangement uses TRBV7-3 and TRBJ2-2, with D perhaps TRBD1 (5 bases). Trimming cost V 5 bases and J 2 bases, with 12 bases left between them. CDR3 length: 15 residues. The germline gives CDR1 SGHTA, CDR2 FQGTGA. The CDR3, as DNA: TGTGCCAGCAGCCCTCAGGGCCTTAACACCGGGGAGCTGTTTTTT. It yields the protein CASSPQGLNTGELFF.